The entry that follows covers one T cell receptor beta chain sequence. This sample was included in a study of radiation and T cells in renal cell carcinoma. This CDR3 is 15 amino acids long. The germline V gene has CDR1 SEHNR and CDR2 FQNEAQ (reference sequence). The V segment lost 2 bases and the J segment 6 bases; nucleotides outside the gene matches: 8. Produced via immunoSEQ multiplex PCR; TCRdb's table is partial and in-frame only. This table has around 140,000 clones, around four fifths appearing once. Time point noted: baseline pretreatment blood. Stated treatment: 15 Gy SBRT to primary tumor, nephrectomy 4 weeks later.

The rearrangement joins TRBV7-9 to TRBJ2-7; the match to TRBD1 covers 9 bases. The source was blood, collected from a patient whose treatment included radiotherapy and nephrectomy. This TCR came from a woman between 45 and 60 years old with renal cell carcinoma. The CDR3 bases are TGTGCCAGCAGCTTATTTTCCGACAGGGGGGGCGAGCAGTACTTC. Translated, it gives CASSLFSDRGGEQYF. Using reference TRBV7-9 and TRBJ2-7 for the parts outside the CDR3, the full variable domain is DTGVSQNPRHKITKRGQNVTFRCDPISEHNRLYWYRQTLGQGPEFLTYFQNEAQLEKSRLLSDRFSAERPKGSFSTLEIQRTEQGDSAMYLCASSLFSDRGGEQYFGPGTRLTVT.